This TCR beta chain came from a study of PD-L1 blockade in urothelial cancer. Study information: Each participant's history included 0 to 3 prior chemotherapy regimens. The median T cell count in blood samples was some 150,000.

Study findings and constraints: A pretreatment blood TCR clonality that fell below the median predicted better progression-free and overall survival.

Comment on this clone: The antigen remains unidentified.

The protocol was immunoSEQ multiplex PCR, while the TCRdb copy is restricted to in-frame clones and leaves out a portion. The repertoire holds more than 75,000 clones, with 90% as singletons. The V gene end was trimmed by 1 base and the J gene end by 5 bases; junction bases not matched to a gene: 5. Germline-derived CDR1 and CDR2 are SGHTA and FQGTGA. The CDR3 is 16 residues long. The rearrangement links TRBV7-3 to TRBJ2-1; 10 bases map to TRBD2. The material sequenced was PBMCs, taken around atezolizumab (anti-PD-L1) treatment. This sequence was found in a man in his sixties with urothelial cancer. CDR3 nucleotides: TGTGCCAGCAGCTTAAGCATGCTAGCGGGGGACAATGAGCAGTTCTTC. It specifies CASSLSMLAGDNEQFF.